These 31 T cell receptor beta chains share one sample of origin, sequenced in a study of shared clonotypes between healthy human individuals. Naive CD8 cells were CD45RO-negative, positively selected for CCR7, excluding terminally differentiated effector memory CD45RA+ cells. Clones were read by immunoSEQ multiplex PCR, and TCRdb kept only the in-frame ones, dropping some. The sample has roughly 2.1 million clones; about 92% are singletons. Sequenced input: naive CD8+ T cells from PBMCs. These receptors came from a man younger than 30 in good health. Some clones in this sample may be carry-over from other donors' samples.

The chain carries TRBV6-5 and TRBJ1-5, with TRBD1 identical over 8 bases. Germline CDR1 is MNHEY and CDR2 is SVGAGI. The CDR3 consists of 15 residues. Unmatched junction bases numbered 7, after V lost 6 bases and J lost 3 bases. CDR3 loop: CASRVRTGNNQPQHF. CDR3 DNA sequence: TGTGCCAGCAGGGTACGGACAGGGAACAATCAGCCCCAGCATTTT.

V usage is TRBV5-4 and J usage is TRBJ2-1; TRBD2 agrees at 14 bases. Germline V CDR1 and CDR2: SGHNT, YYREEE (reference sequence). V gave up 4 bases and J gave up 7 bases; unmatched junction bases: 4. The CDR3 sequence is 15 residues long. The CDR3 nucleotides read TGTGCCAGCAGCGTGGGACTAGCGGGAGTTAATGAGCAGTTCTTC. This encodes CASSVGLAGVNEQFF.

The chain uses TRBV7-9 and TRBJ2-1; no reliable D call. The germline CDR1 and CDR2 sequences are SEHNR and FQNEAQ (reference sequence). The CDR3 is made up of 15 amino acids. V was cut by 5 bases and J by 2 bases, with 13 bases left in between. This CDR3 reads CASSPGRRAYNEQFF. The CDR3 region has the DNA TGTGCCAGCAGCCCCGGTCGCCGGGCCTACAATGAGCAGTTCTTC.

The rearrangement links TRBV27 to TRBJ2-7; D unresolved. Trimming left V 0 bases short and J 0 bases short, with 12 bases between. CDR3 length: 16 amino acids. Germline V gene data show CDR1 as MNHEY and CDR2 as SMNVEV (reference sequence). CDR3 loop: CASSLSVGLSSYEQYF. CDR3 nucleotide sequence: TGTGCCAGCAGTTTATCGGTCGGATTAAGCTCCTACGAGCAGTACTTC.

The chain has TRBV4-1 and TRBJ2-7; 7 positions match TRBD1. The trim removed 0 bases at V and 7 bases at J, leaving 12 bases unmatched. Germline CDR1 reads MGHRA; CDR2 reads YSYEKL. The CDR3 has 16 residues. The CDR3 sequence is CASSQEPYRGSGEQYF. DNA of the CDR3: TGCGCCAGCAGCCAAGAACCCTACAGGGGCTCGGGGGAGCAGTACTTC.

The chain links TRBV29-1 to TRBJ1-1; 7 bases match TRBD1. The ends lost 6 bases at V and 5 bases at J; junction bases unmatched: 6. Germline CDR1 reads SQVTM; CDR2 reads ANQGSEA. This CDR3 has 12 amino acids. The CDR3 nucleotides are TGCAGCGTGTCAGGGGGGGGAACTGAAGCTTTCTTT. This translates into CSVSGGGTEAFF.

This sequence joins TRBV5-6 and TRBJ2-2, with 8 nucleotides matching TRBD1. This CDR3 comprises 15 residues. Germline V gives CDR1 SGHDT, CDR2 YYEEEE. Losses at the gene ends were 2 bases for V and 2 bases for J; bases not matched to a gene: 2. The chain's CDR3 is CASSLQGGNTGELFF. CDR3 coding DNA: TGTGCCAGCAGCTTACAGGGGGGCAACACCGGGGAGCTGTTTTTT. Full variable domain (missing parts from reference TRBV5-6 and TRBJ2-2): DAGVTQSPTHLIKTRGQQVTLRCSPKSGHDTVSWYQQALGQGPQFIFQYYEEEERQRGNFPDRFSGHQFPNYSSELNVNALLLGDSALYLCASSLQGGNTGELFFGEGSRLTVL.

This clone has just one count. The V call is TRBV6-5, the J call TRBJ2-2; 9 nucleotides align to TRBD1. Looked up from germline, CDR1 is MNHEY and CDR2 is SVGAGI. V gave up 1 base and J gave up 4 bases; unmatched junction bases: 4. CDR3 length: 16 amino acids. The CDR3, as DNA: TGTGCCAGCAGTTACTGGGACAGGGTTTTCACCGGGGAGCTGTTTTTT. It encodes CASSYWDRVFTGELFF.

The chain is built from TRBV27 and TRBJ2-1; D possibly corresponds to TRBD2 (6 bases). V lost 2 bases, J lost 0 bases, and 11 bases lay in between. Germline CDR1 reads MNHEY; CDR2 reads SMNVEV (reference sequence). The CDR3 is made up of 16 amino acids. CDR3 bases: TGTGCCAGCAGTTTAAGCGGACTACACTCCTACAATGAGCAGTTCTTC. This encodes CASSLSGLHSYNEQFF.

This clone was recorded once. The rearrangement links TRBV7-9 to TRBJ2-3; D is uncertain. CDR1 SEHNR and CDR2 FQNEAQ come from the germline V gene (reference sequence). V was shortened by 1 base and J by 1 base, with 12 bases between the two germline ends. This CDR3 is built from 16 residues. The CDR3 sequence: CASSLGVRIGTDTQYF. The CDR3 nucleotides read TGTGCCAGCAGCTTAGGTGTCAGAATCGGCACAGATACGCAGTATTTT.

J is TRBJ1-6 and V is TRBV6-5; D remains ambiguous. The length of the CDR3 is 12 residues. Germline V lookup: CDR1 MNHEY, CDR2 SVGAGI. Between the trimmed V and J ends, which lost 6 bases and 7 bases, there was a span of 7 bases. CDR3 loop: CASSPRNSPLHF. CDR3 bases: TGTGCCAGCAGCCCCCGGAATTCACCCCTCCACTTT.

The V and J genes are TRBV13 and TRBJ1-2; D gene uncertain. The germline V and J ends were trimmed by 4 bases and 8 bases, with 11 bases remaining between them. CDR3 length: 12 residues. Germline CDR1 PRHDT, CDR2 FYEKMQ (reference sequence). Here the CDR3 reads CASSSQKWGYTF. The CDR3 bases are TGTGCCAGCAGCTCACAGAAGTGGGGCTACACCTTC.

Regarding this clone: A much larger clonotype is one base distant, so this may be a read error. The sample contains more than one DNA sequence encoding this CDR3. This sequence joins TRBV28 and TRBJ2-7, with D unresolved. CDR3 length: 11 amino acids. From germline, CDR1 is MDHEN and CDR2 SYDVKM. The DNA of the CDR3 is TGTGCCAGCAGTTCCTCCCACGAGCAGTACTTC. This encodes CASSSSHEQYF.

The chain has TRBV19 and TRBJ1-4, with TRBD1 matching 7 bases. Germline CDR1 reads LNHDA; CDR2 reads SQIVND (reference sequence). Trimming cost V 9 bases and J 5 bases; bases outside gene matches: 9. The CDR3 is made up of 14 amino acids. The CDR3: CASRSPGGNEKLFF. CDR3 nucleotide sequence: TGTGCCAGCCGCTCCCCAGGGGGGAATGAAAAACTGTTTTTT.

The chain employs TRBV4-1 and TRBJ2-7; TRBD1 agrees at 9 bases. This CDR3 is built from 16 residues. The ends lost 0 bases at V and 4 bases at J; junction bases unmatched: 7. Germline CDR1 and CDR2: MGHRA and YSYEKL. Here the CDR3 reads CASSQDSTGGWYEQYF. CDR3 nucleotide sequence: TGCGCCAGCAGCCAAGATTCGACAGGGGGTTGGTACGAGCAGTACTTC.

The chain couples TRBV7-9 to TRBJ1-2, with D possibly matching TRBD1 (5 bases). This CDR3 is built from 14 residues. The germline CDR1 and CDR2 sequences are SEHNR and FQNEAQ (reference sequence). Between the trimmed V and J ends, which lost 1 base and 6 bases, there was a span of 12 bases. The CDR3 coding sequence is TGTGCCAGCAGCTTAGATCGGGGGGGACATGGCTACACCTTC. Protein sequence: CASSLDRGGHGYTF.

This sequence joins TRBV14 and TRBJ2-3, with 8 bases aligning to TRBD2. This CDR3 is built from 18 residues. After removal of 1 base from V and 5 bases from J, the junction contained 14 bases not matched to a gene. Germline V gene data show CDR1 as SGHDN and CDR2 as FVKESK. The CDR3 protein is CASSQARGVFGSEDTQYF. The CDR3 nucleotides read TGTGCCAGCAGCCAAGCGCGGGGGGTATTCGGGTCAGAAGATACGCAGTATTTT.

The rearrangement joins TRBV27 to TRBJ1-5; D may be TRBD1 (5 bases). V gave up 6 bases and J gave up 4 bases, with 13 bases separating them. Germline assignment: CDR1 MNHEY and CDR2 SMNVEV (reference sequence). CDR3 size: 14 residues. CDR3 residues: CASRAGLLNQPQHF. The CDR3 nucleotides read TGTGCCAGCAGGGCAGGGTTGTTGAATCAGCCCCAGCATTTT.

The J gene is TRBJ2-5, the V gene TRBV28; D remains ambiguous. The DNA end is a closer match to TRBJ2-7, so the J assignment may be wrong. The CDR3 has 16 amino acids. Germline CDR1 reads MDHEN; CDR2 reads SYDVKM. The chain's CDR3 is CASRPLGRGSSYEQYF. In nucleotides, the CDR3 is TGTGCCAGCAGACCTCTGGGCAGAGGAAGCTCCTACGAGCAGTACTTC.

The chain has TRBV4-1 and TRBJ1-5; D might be TRBD1 (5 bases). V lost 1 base and J lost 5, with 12 bases in between. Germline values: CDR1 MGHRA, CDR2 YSYEKL. The CDR3 length is 15 residues. The CDR3 nucleotides read TGCGCCAGCAGCCAAGGGCGGGGGGATCATCAGCCCCAGCATTTT. As protein: CASSQGRGDHQPQHF.

The V gene is TRBV28, the J gene TRBJ1-1; D gene unclear. CDR1 MDHEN and CDR2 SYDVKM come from the germline V gene. V was trimmed by 6 bases and J by 1 base, leaving 6 bases between them. The CDR3 covers 12 residues. In DNA, the CDR3 is TGTGCCAGCAGAACGCCGAACACTGAAGCTTTCTTT. Protein: CASRTPNTEAFF.

CDR3 loop: CASSPRQGVYEQYF. In DNA, the CDR3 is TGTGCCAGCAGTCCCCGACAGGGGGTGTACGAGCAGTACTTC. The J gene is TRBJ2-7, the V gene TRBV6-1, with 9 positions matching TRBD1. Germline assignment: CDR1 MNHNS and CDR2 SASEGT. V lost 5 bases, J lost 4 bases, and 6 bases stayed unmatched. This CDR3 has 14 amino acids.

The chain couples TRBV19 to TRBJ1-5; 9 nucleotides line up with TRBD1. CDR1 LNHDA and CDR2 SQIVND come from the germline V gene (reference sequence). Losses at the gene ends were 1 base for V and 4 bases for J; bases not matched to a gene: 8. CDR3 length equals 17 residues. The CDR3 sequence: CASSIATIGTGNQPQHF. The CDR3, as DNA: TGTGCCAGTAGTATAGCCACAATTGGGACAGGGAATCAGCCCCAGCATTTT. Drawing the rest from reference TRBV19 and TRBJ1-5, the complete variable domain is DGGITQSPKYLFRKEGQNVTLSCEQNLNHDAMYWYRQDPGQGLRLIYYSQIVNDFQKGDIAEGYSVSREKKESFPLTVTSAQKNPTAFYLCASSIATIGTGNQPQHFGDGTRLSIL.

V usage is TRBV7-6 and J usage is TRBJ2-7; D might be TRBD1 (6 bases). Germline values: CDR1 SGHVS, CDR2 FNYEAQ. The CDR3 totals 14 residues. Trimming removed 2 bases from V and 6 bases from J, with 14 bases in between. The CDR3 loop is CASSLNMWGREQYF. CDR3 in DNA: TGTGCCAGCAGCTTAAACATGTGGGGGCGCGAGCAGTACTTC. The whole variable domain, remainder taken from reference TRBV7-6 and TRBJ2-7, is GAGVSQSPRYKVTKRGQDVALRCDPISGHVSLYWYRQALGQGPEFLTYFNYEAQQDKSGLPNDRFSAERPEGSISTLTIQRTEQRDSAMYRCASSLNMWGREQYFGPGTRLTVT.

The chain combines TRBV27 with TRBJ2-1; 7 positions agree with TRBD2. Germline V gives CDR1 MNHEY, CDR2 SMNVEV (reference sequence). The J segment lost 5 bases and the V segment lost 6 bases, leaving 10 bases of the junction unmatched. This CDR3 is built from 15 residues. The CDR3 loop is CASSPSGGTHNEQFF. As DNA, the CDR3 is TGTGCCAGCAGCCCATCCGGGGGGACCCACAATGAGCAGTTCTTC.

The chain joins TRBV5-6 to TRBJ1-2, with 9 bases fitting TRBD1. The trim removed 0 bases at V and 8 bases at J, leaving 8 bases unmatched. This CDR3 has 15 amino acids. Germline CDR1 is SGHDT and CDR2 is YYEEEE. CDR3 in amino acids: CASSLVDTGGLGYTF. The CDR3 DNA follows: TGTGCCAGCAGCTTGGTCGATACAGGGGGCTTAGGCTACACCTTC.

V and J are TRBV27 and TRBJ2-6, with TRBD2 identical over 7 bases. Germline V gene lookup returns CDR1 MNHEY and CDR2 SMNVEV (reference sequence). The CDR3 loop spans 16 amino acids. Losses at the gene ends were 6 bases for V and 0 bases for J; bases not matched to a gene: 5. The CDR3 sequence: CASRGGLISGANVLTF. For the CDR3, the DNA is TGTGCCAGCAGGGGGGGACTAATCTCTGGGGCCAACGTCCTGACTTTC.

The rearrangement uses TRBV5-1 and TRBJ1-4; 7 nucleotides line up with TRBD1. V was clipped by 4 bases and J by 0 bases; unmatched bases: 9. The CDR3 is 17 amino acids. Per the germline V gene, CDR1 is SGHRS and CDR2 is YFSETQ. This chain's CDR3 is CASSPTGQIATNEKLFF. In DNA form, the CDR3 reads TGCGCCAGCAGCCCGACGGGACAGATTGCAACTAATGAAAAACTGTTTTTT.

The sample holds one count of this clone. The V gene is TRBV9, the J gene TRBJ1-2; D is ambiguous. Deletions cut 3 bases from V and 6 bases from J, with 15 bases between. Germline CDR1 is SGDLS and CDR2 is YYNGEE. This CDR3 region has 14 residues. The CDR3 coding sequence is TGTGCCAGCAGCGACGAAAGCGGGATAGATGGCTACACCTTC. This gives the protein CASSDESGIDGYTF.

The chain recombines TRBV13 with TRBJ1-1, with 7 positions matching TRBD1. This CDR3 contains 14 residues. The V and J ends lost 4 bases and 11 bases, in that order; junction bases with no gene match: 13. Germline CDR1 PRHDT, CDR2 FYEKMQ (reference sequence). The CDR3 protein is CASSSLGGGGSAFF. The CDR3 DNA is TGTGCCAGCAGCTCCCTGGGAGGGGGCGGATCGGCTTTCTTT.

The chain links TRBV7-3 to TRBJ1-5, with unresolved D. The CDR3 covers 15 residues. V lost 5 bases and J 4 bases, leaving 15 bases between the germline ends. Germline CDR1 SGHTA, CDR2 FQGTGA. CDR3 nucleotides: TGTGCCAGCAGCCTAGGAGGTCCGGGGAATCAGCCCCAGCATTTT. This translates into CASSLGGPGNQPQHF.